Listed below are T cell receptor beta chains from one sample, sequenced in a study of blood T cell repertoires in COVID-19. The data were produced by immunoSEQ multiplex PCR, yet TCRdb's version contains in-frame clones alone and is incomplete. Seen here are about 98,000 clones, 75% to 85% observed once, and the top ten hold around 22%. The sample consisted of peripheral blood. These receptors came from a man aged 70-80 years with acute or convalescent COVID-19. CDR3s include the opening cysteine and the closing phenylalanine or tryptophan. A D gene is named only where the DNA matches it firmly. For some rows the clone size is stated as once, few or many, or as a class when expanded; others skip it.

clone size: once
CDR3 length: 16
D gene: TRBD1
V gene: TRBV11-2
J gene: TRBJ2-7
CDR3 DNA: TGTGCCAGCAGCTTAGGTAGGGGGCGTCTAGCCTACGAGCAGTACTTC
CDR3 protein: CASSLGRGRLAYEQYF

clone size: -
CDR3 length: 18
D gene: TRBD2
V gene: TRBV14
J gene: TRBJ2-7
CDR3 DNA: TGTGCCAGCAGCCAATCTGTGGGGGGACTAGTTTTTAAAACCGAGCAGTACTTC
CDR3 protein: CASSQSVGGLVFKTEQYF

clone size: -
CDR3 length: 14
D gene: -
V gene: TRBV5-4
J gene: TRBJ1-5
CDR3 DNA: TGTGCCAGCAGCCCGGACAGAGGCAATCAGCCCCAGCATTTT
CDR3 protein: CASSPDRGNQPQHF

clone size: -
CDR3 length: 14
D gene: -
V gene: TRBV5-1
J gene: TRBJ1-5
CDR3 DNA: TGCGCCAGCAGCCCCACAGGGAGCAATCAGCCCCAGCATTTT
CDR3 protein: CASSPTGSNQPQHF

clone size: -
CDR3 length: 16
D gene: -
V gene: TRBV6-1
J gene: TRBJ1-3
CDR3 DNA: TGTGCCAGCAGTGAAGCTCGGACAGCAGCTGGAAACACCATATATTTT
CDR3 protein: CASSEARTAAGNTIYF

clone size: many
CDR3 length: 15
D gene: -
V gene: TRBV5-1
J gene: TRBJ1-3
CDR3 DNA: TGCGCCAGCAGCTTGGGACAGCCCTCTGGAAACACCATATATTTT
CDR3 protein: CASSLGQPSGNTIYF

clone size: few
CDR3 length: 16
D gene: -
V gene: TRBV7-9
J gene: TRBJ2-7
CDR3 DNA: TGTGCCAGCAGCTCATACTCGGGACAATTTTTCTACGAGCAGTACTTC
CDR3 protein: CASSSYSGQFFYEQYF

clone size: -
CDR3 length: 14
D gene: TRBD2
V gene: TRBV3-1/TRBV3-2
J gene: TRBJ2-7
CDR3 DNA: TGTGCCAGCAGCACTAGCGGGAGTCTCGACGAGCAGTACTTC
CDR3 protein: CASSTSGSLDEQYF

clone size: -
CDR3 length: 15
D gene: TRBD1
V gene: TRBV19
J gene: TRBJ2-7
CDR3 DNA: TGTGCCAGTACTTCCGGGACAGGGACATCCTACGAGCAGTACTTC
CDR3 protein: CASTSGTGTSYEQYF

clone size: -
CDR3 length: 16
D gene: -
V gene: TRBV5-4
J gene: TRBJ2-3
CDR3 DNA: TGTGCCAGCAGCCCACGAGGAGGGGCTGGCACAGATACGCAGTATTTT
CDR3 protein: CASSPRGGAGTDTQYF

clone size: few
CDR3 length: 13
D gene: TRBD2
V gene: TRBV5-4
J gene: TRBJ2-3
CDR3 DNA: TGTGCTGAAAGCGGGAGTCCCCCAGATACGCAGTATTTT
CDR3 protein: CAESGSPPDTQYF

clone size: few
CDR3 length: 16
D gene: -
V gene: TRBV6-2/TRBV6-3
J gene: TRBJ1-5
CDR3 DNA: TGTGCCAGCAGTTACTCGTTCCAGGGTCCCAATCAGCCCCAGCATTTT
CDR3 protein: CASSYSFQGPNQPQHF

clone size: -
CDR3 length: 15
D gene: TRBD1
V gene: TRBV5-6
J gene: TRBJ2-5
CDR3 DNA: TGTGCCAGCAGCTCCCGGGACAGGGGGCCGGAGACCCAGTACTTC
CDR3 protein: CASSSRDRGPETQYF

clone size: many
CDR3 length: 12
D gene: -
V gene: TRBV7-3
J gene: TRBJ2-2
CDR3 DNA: TGTGCCAGCAGCTTAACCGCCGGGGAGCTGTTTTTT
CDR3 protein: CASSLTAGELFF

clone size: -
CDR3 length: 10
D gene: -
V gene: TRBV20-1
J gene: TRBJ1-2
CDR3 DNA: TGCAGTGCTCGAGATATTGGCTACACCTTC
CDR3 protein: CSARDIGYTF